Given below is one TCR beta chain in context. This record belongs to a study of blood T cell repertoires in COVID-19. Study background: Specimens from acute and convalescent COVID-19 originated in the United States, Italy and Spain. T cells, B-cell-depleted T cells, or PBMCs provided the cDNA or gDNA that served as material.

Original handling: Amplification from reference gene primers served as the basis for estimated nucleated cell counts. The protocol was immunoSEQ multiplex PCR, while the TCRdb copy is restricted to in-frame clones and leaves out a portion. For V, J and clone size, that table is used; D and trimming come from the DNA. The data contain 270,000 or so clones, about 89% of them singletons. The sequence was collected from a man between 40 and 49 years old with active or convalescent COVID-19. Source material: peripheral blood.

CDR3 residues: CASSLQGTGELFF. CDR3 DNA sequence: TGTGCCAGCAGCTTACAGGGGACCGGGGAGCTGTTTTTT. V is TRBV7-9 and J is TRBJ2-2; D might be TRBD1 (6 bases). This CDR3 is built from 13 residues. CDR1 and CDR2 (germline): SEHNR, FQNEAQ (reference sequence). V gave up 2 bases and J gave up 5 bases, with 6 bases separating them.